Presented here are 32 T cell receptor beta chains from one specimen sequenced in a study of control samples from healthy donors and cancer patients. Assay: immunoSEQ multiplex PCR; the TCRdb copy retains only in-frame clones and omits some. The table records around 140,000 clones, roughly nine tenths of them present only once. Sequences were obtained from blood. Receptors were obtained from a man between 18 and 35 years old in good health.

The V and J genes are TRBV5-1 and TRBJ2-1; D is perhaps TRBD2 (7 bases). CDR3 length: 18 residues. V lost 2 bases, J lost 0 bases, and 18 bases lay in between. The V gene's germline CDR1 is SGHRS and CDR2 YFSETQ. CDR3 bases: TGCGCCAGCAGCTTCTTCGGGCAAGGGGGGGACTCCTACAATGAGCAGTTCTTC. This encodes CASSFFGQGGDSYNEQFF.

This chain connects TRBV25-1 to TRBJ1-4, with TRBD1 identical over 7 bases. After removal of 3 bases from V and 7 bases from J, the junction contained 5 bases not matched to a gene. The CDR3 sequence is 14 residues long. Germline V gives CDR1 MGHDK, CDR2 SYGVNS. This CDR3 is CASSETGSGEKLFF. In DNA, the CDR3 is TGTGCCAGCAGTGAGACAGGGAGTGGTGAAAAACTGTTTTTT.

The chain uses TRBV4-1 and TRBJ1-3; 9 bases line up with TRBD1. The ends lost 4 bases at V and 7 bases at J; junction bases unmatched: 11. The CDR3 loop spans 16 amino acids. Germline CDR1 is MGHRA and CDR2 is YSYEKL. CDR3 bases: TGCGCCAGCAGCCCCAATGGGGGACAGGGAATGAACACCATATATTTT. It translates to CASSPNGGQGMNTIYF.

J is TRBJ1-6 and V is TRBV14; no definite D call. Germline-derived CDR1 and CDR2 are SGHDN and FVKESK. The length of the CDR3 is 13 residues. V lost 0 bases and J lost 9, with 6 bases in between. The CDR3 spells CASSQDIGSPLHF. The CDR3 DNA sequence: TGTGCCAGCAGCCAAGATATCGGTTCACCCCTCCACTTT.

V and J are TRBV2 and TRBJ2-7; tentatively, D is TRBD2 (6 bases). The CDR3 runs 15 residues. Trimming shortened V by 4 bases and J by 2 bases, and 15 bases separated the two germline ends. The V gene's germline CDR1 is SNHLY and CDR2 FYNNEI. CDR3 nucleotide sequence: TGTGCCAGCAGTGGCGGGACGCAAGGGGCCTACGAGCAGTACTTC. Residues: CASSGGTQGAYEQYF.

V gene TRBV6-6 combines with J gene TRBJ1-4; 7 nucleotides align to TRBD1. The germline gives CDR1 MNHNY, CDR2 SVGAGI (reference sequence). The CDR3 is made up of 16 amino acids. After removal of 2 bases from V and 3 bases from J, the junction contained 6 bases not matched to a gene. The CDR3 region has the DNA TGTGCCAGCAGTTACGACCAGGGGGTTGCTAATGAAAAACTGTTTTTT. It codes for CASSYDQGVANEKLFF.

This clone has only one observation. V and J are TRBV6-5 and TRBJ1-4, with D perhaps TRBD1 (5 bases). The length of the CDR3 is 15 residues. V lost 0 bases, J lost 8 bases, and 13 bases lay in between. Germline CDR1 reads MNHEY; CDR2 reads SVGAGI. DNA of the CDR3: TGTGCCAGCAGTTACTCGACCAGGGAGGGCGAAAAACTGTTTTTT. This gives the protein CASSYSTREGEKLFF.

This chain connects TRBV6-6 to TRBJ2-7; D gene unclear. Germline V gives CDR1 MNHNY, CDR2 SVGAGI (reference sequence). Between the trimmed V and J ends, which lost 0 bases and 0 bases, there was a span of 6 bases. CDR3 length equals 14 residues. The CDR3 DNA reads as TGTGCCAGCAGTTACTCTGCAGCCTCCTACGAGCAGTACTTC. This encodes CASSYSAASYEQYF.

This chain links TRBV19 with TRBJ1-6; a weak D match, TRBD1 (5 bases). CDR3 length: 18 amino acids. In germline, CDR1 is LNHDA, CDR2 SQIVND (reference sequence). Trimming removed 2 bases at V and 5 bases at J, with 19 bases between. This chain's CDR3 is CASSIRGEAGSNNSPLHF. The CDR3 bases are TGTGCCAGTAGTATACGGGGCGAGGCAGGTTCAAATAATTCACCCCTCCACTTT.

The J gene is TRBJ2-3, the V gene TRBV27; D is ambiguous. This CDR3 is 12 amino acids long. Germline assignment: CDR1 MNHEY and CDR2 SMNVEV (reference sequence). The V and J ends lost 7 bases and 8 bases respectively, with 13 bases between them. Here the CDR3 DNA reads TGTGCCAGCAAGACACCTCCCGGTACGCAGTATTTT. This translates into CASKTPPGTQYF.

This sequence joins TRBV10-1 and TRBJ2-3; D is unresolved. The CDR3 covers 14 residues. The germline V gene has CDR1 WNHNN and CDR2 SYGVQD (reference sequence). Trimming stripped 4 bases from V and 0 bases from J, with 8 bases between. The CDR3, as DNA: TGCGCCAGCAGTGGGGTGGGGAGCACAGATACGCAGTATTTT. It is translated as CASSGVGSTDTQYF.

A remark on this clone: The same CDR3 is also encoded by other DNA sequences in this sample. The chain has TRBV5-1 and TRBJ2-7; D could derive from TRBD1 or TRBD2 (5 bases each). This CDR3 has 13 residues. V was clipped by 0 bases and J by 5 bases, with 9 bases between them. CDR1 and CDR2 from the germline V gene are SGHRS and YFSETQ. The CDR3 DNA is TGCGCCAGCAGCTTGGGTGGGGGTGACGAGCAGTACTTC. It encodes CASSLGGGDEQYF.

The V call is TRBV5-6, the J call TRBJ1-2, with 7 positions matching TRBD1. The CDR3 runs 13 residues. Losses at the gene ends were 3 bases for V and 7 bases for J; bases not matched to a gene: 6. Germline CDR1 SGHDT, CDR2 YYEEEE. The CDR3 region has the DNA TGTGCCAGCAGCTGGGGGACAGTCTCTGGCTACACCTTC. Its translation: CASSWGTVSGYTF.

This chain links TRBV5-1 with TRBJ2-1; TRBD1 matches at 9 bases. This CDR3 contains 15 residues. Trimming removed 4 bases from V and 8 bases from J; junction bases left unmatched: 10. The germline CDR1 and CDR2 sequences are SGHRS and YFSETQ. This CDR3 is CASSVPGTGWDEQFF. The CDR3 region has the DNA TGCGCCAGCAGCGTTCCCGGGACAGGGTGGGATGAGCAGTTCTTC.

The CDR3 loop is CASSFDPGAGYEQYF. For the CDR3, the DNA is TGTGCCAGCAGCTTTGATCCGGGGGCGGGCTACGAGCAGTACTTC. This chain connects TRBV11-2 to TRBJ2-7, with D possibly called TRBD1 or TRBD2 (6 bases each). The CDR3 covers 15 residues. CDR1 and CDR2 from the germline V gene are SGHAT and FQNNGV. V lost 3 bases, J lost 3 bases, and 15 bases lay in between.

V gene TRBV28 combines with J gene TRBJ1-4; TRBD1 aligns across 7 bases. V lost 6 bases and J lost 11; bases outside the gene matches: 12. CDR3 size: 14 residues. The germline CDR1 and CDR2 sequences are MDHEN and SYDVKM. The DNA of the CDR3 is TGTGCCAGCAGCCACCGGGACAGTCGGCGGAAACTGTTTTTT. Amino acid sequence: CASSHRDSRRKLFF. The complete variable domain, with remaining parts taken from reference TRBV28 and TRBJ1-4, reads DVKVTQSSRYLVKRTGEKVFLECVQDMDHENMFWYRQDPGLGLRLIYFSYDVKMKEKGDIPEGYSVSREKKERFSLILESASTNQTSMYLCASSHRDSRRKLFFGSGTQLSVL.

This chain's CDR3 is CASRGVQENEKLFF. DNA for the CDR3: TGTGCCAGCAGGGGGGTGCAGGAGAATGAAAAACTGTTTTTT. This chain joins TRBV6-5 and TRBJ1-4; the D gene is possibly TRBD1 (5 bases). The CDR3 extends over 14 amino acids. The germline CDR1 and CDR2 sequences are MNHEY and SVGAGI. Trimming removed 6 bases at V and 5 bases at J, with 13 bases between.

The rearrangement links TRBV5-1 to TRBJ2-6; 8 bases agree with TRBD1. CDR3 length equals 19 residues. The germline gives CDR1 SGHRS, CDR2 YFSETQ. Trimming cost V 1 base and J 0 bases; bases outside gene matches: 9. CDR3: CASSLLQGAIPSGANVLTF. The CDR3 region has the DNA TGCGCCAGCAGCTTGTTGCAGGGGGCAATTCCCTCTGGGGCCAACGTCCTGACTTTC.

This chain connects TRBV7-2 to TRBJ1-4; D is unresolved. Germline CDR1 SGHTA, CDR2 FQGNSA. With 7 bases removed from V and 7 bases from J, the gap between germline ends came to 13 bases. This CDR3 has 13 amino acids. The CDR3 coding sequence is TGTGCCAGCAACCCACTGGGATCTGAAAAACTGTTTTTT. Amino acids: CASNPLGSEKLFF.

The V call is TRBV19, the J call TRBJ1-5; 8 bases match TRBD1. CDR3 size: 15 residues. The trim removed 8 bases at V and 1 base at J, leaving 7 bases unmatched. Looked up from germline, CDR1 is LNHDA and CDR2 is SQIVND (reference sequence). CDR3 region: CASGQGRSSNQPQHF. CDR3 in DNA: TGTGCCAGTGGACAGGGACGATCGAGCAATCAGCCCCAGCATTTT.

The CDR3 sequence is CASSLARQGGSDTQYF. The CDR3 DNA reads TGTGCCAGCAGCTTAGCCAGACAGGGGGGATCAGATACGCAGTATTTT. The chain uses TRBV7-9 and TRBJ2-3; TRBD1 matches 9 bases. V shed 0 bases, J shed 4 bases, and the junction held 5 bases outside the gene matches. In germline, CDR1 is SEHNR, CDR2 FQNEAQ (reference sequence). The CDR3 contains 16 residues. Drawing the rest from reference TRBV7-9 and TRBJ2-3, the complete variable domain is DTGVSQNPRHKITKRGQNVTFRCDPISEHNRLYWYRQTLGQGPEFLTYFQNEAQLEKSRLLSDRFSAERPKGSFSTLEIQRTEQGDSAMYLCASSLARQGGSDTQYFGPGTRLTVL.

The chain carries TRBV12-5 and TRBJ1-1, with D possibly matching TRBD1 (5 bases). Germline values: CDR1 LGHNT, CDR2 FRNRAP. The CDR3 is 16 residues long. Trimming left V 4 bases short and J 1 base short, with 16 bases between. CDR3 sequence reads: CASGSSPTGWNTEAFF. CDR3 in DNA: TGTGCTAGTGGTTCATCCCCCACAGGTTGGAACACTGAAGCTTTCTTT.

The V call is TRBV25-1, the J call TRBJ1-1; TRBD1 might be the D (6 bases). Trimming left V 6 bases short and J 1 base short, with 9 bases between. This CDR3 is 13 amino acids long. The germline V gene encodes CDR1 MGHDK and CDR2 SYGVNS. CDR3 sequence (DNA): TGTGCCAGCAGCTCGACAGGGAACACTGAAGCTTTCTTT. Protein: CASSSTGNTEAFF.

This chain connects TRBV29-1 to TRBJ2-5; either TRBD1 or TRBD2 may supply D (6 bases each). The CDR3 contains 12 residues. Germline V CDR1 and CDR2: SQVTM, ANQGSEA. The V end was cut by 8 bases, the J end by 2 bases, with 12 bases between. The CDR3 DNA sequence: TGCAGCCCTGCGGGGACACAAGAGACCCAGTACTTC. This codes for CSPAGTQETQYF.

CDR3 sequence: CASGPPTEAFF. The CDR3 bases are TGTGCTAGTGGTCCCCCCACTGAAGCTTTCTTT. This chain uses TRBV12-5 with TRBJ1-1; the D is unclear. Germline CDR1 and CDR2: LGHNT and FRNRAP. The CDR3 spans 11 residues. Deletions cut 5 bases from V and 4 bases from J, with 5 bases between. Looking up the rest from reference TRBV12-5 and TRBJ1-1 gives the full variable domain: DARVTQTPRHKVTEMGQEVTMRCQPILGHNTVFWYRQTMMQGLELLAYFRNRAPLDDSGMPKDRFSAEMPDATLATLKIQPSEPRDSAVYFCASGPPTEAFFGQGTRLTVV.

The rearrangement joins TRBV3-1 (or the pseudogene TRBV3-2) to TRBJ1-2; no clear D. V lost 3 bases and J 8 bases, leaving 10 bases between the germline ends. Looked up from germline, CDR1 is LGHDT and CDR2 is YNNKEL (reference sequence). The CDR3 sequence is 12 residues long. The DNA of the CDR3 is TGTGCCAGCAGCCAGGGCGCGTGGGGCTACACCTTC. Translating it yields CASSQGAWGYTF.

The CDR3 sequence: CASSQAFEGYEQYF. As DNA, the CDR3 is TGCGCCAGCAGCCAAGCTTTCGAGGGCTACGAGCAGTACTTC. V usage is TRBV4-1 and J usage is TRBJ2-7; a weak D match, TRBD2 (5 bases). CDR1 and CDR2 from the germline V gene are MGHRA and YSYEKL. The germline V and J ends were trimmed by 1 base and 3 bases, with 10 bases remaining between them. The CDR3 is made up of 14 amino acids.

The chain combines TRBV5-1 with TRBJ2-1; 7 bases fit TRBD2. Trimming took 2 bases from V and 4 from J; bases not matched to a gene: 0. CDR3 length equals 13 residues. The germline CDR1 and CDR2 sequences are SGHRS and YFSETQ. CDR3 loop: CASSFGGYNEQFF. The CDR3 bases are TGCGCCAGCAGCTTCGGGGGGTACAATGAGCAGTTCTTC.

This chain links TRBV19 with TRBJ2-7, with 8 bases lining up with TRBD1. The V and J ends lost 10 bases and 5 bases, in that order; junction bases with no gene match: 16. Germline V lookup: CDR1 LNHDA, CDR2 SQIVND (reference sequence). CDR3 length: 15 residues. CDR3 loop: CATRDRTGKMNEQYF. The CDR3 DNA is TGTGCCACCAGGGACCGGACAGGGAAGATGAACGAGCAGTACTTC.

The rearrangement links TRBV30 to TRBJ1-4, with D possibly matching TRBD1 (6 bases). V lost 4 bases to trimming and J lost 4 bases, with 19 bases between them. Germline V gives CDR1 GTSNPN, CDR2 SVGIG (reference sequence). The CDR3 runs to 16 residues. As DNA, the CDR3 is TGTGCCTGGATGCTCCGGCAGGGGATTAGTAATGAAAAACTGTTTTTT. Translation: CAWMLRQGISNEKLFF.

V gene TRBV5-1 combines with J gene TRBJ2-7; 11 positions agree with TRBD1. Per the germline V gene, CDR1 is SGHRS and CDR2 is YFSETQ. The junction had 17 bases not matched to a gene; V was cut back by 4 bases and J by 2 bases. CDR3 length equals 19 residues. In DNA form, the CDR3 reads TGCGCCAGCAGCCTGGGTCCCGGGACAGGGGGATTGGGAACCTACGAGCAGTACTTC. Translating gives CASSLGPGTGGLGTYEQYF.

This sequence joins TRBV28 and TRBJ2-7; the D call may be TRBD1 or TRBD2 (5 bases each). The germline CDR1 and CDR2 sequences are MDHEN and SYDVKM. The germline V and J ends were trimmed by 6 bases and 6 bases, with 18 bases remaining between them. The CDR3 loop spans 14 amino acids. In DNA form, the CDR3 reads TGTGCCAGCAGCCCCGTTGGGGGTGAATTCGAGCAGTACTTC. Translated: CASSPVGGEFEQYF.